This T cell receptor (beta chain) was identified during a study of CD8+ T cells in alopecia areata. The wider study: Tofacitinib ran 6 to 18 months, followed by 6 months off drug.

This clone has more than one count but fewer than ten. Its antigen is as yet unknown. The V gene's germline CDR1 is LGHNA and CDR2 YNFKEQ. V lost 0 bases and J 6 bases, leaving 17 bases between the germline ends. CDR3 length: 17 residues. Extraction of RNA preceded its reverse transcription into cDNA, which served as the sequencing template. Libraries were prepared by immunoSEQ multiplex PCR; TCRdb keeps only in-frame clonotypes and omits some of them. The sample records 60,000 to 70,000 clones, approximately 45% being singletons. Study-level findings and limits: Patients shared TCRs less clearly than mice did, possibly for HLA-related reasons.

This specimen was CD8+ T cells sorted from blood, taken at week 0. The receptor was isolated from a human donor with alopecia areata. This chain links TRBV4-2 with TRBJ2-2; D tentatively fits TRBD1 or TRBD2 (7 bases each). The CDR3 sequence is CASSQDEGGQGAGELFF. The CDR3 bases are TGTGCCAGCAGCCAAGATGAGGGAGGGCAGGGGGCCGGGGAGCTGTTTTTT.